This T cell receptor (beta chain) is drawn from a study of blood T cell repertoires in COVID-19. Method: immunoSEQ multiplex PCR; TCRdb's copy keeps in-frame clones and lacks some. Of fewer than 200,000 clones in the sample, around four fifths are singletons; the top ten hold approximately 4%. The sample consisted of PBMCs or T cells enriched from blood (not recorded which). This clonotype was obtained from a woman aged 50 to 60 who had recovered from COVID-19.

CDR3 coding DNA: TGTGCCAGCAGTGCTACTAGCGGGGAGGGGGCAGAGACCCAGTACTTC. Protein product: CASSATSGEGAETQYF. V is TRBV13 and J is TRBJ2-5; 10 nucleotides line up with TRBD2. This CDR3 has 16 residues. CDR1 PRHDT and CDR2 FYEKMQ come from the germline V gene (reference sequence). V was clipped by 6 bases and J by 4 bases; unmatched bases: 11.